Presented here are 25 T cell receptor beta chains from one specimen sequenced in a study of regulatory T cells in long-lasting Graves disease. Sample time point: newly diagnosed GD, antithyroid drugs for less than 3 months. Preparation of the TCR library used RNA extracted from PBMCs. Relying on iRepertoire HTBI primers and Arm-PCR of CDR3 regions, the team built TCR beta libraries. TCRdb processed the multiplex PCR reads anew with MiXCR; each CDR3 protein has one entry. The sample contains over 400,000 distinct CDR3 sequences, 13% to 15% of which appear only once. The same data also contributed to another study, on T cells in Graves' hyperthyroidism and ophthalmopathy.

This specimen consisted of peripheral blood mononuclear cells (PBMCs), obtained at new diagnosis, from a patient treated with antithyroid drugs. These receptors came from a woman aged 45 to 65 with Graves disease.

Comment on this clonotype: A much larger clone sits a single nucleotide away, making a read error possible. The chain recombines TRBV7-2 with TRBJ2-1, with D unclear. This CDR3 has 14 amino acids. Germline V CDR1 and CDR2: SGHTA, FQGNSA. This CDR3 is CASSRPTPFDEQLF. DNA of the CDR3: TGTGCCAGCAGCCGACCGACACCTTTCGATGAGCAGCTCTTC.

Here the CDR3 reads CASSQSPLLAGGRNEQFF. As DNA, the CDR3 is TGCGCCAGCAGCCAATCCCCCTTGCTAGCGGGAGGGAGAAATGAGCAGTTCTTC. The chain combines TRBV4-1 with TRBJ2-1, with 12 bases identical to TRBD2. CDR1 is MGHRA, CDR2 YSYEKL, per germline. The CDR3 totals 18 residues. V lost 2 bases and J lost 7; bases outside the gene matches: 12.

This chain joins TRBV7-2 and TRBJ2-7; no firm D call. The ends were cut back, 6 bases at V and 4 bases at J, with 13 bases in the middle. The CDR3 extends over 13 amino acids. Germline V gene data show CDR1 as SGHTA and CDR2 as FQGNSA. The CDR3 sequence is CASRGVAMYEQYF. The CDR3 bases are TGTGCCAGCAGAGGAGTGGCGATGTACGAGCAGTACTTC.

This clonotype was found many times. The junction and the germline gene differ at one end; a read error may be behind it. The chain carries TRBV5-1 and TRBJ2-7, with 9 nucleotides matching TRBD1. The CDR3 extends over 14 amino acids. Looked up from germline, CDR1 is SGHRS and CDR2 is YFSETQ. CDR3 bases: TGTGCCAGCAGCTCGGACAGGGGAGGGGACGAGCAGTACTTC. Translated: CASSSDRGGDEQYF.

This clonotype was observed a few times. The V gene is TRBV28, the J gene TRBJ2-7, with D perhaps matching TRBD1 (5 bases). The V gene's germline CDR1 is MDHEN and CDR2 SYDVKM. Trimming removed 8 bases at V and 6 bases at J, with 11 bases between. The CDR3 consists of 11 residues. CDR3 in amino acids: CASGREFEQYF. CDR3 DNA: TGTGCCAGCGGCAGGGAATTCGAGCAGTACTTC.

This clonotype was observed a few times. The chain has TRBV12-3 or TRBV12-4 and TRBJ2-1; TRBD1 might be the D (5 bases). V lost 2 bases to trimming and J lost 10 bases, with 12 bases between them. This CDR3 spans 13 amino acids. The CDR3 protein is CASSLSDQGEQFF. The CDR3 nucleotides are TGTGCCAGCAGTTTATCCGACCAGGGAGAGCAGTTCTTC.

The sample holds many counts of this clonotype. CDR3 DNA: TGTGCCAGCATAAGGGAGCCCTCCTACGAGCAGTACTTC. Encoded protein: CASIREPSYEQYF. The chain combines TRBV6-1 with TRBJ2-7, with a tentative D call TRBD2 (5 bases). CDR3 size: 13 residues. The germline V gene encodes CDR1 MNHNS and CDR2 SASEGT. Deletions cut 7 bases from V and 0 bases from J, with 10 bases between.

This clonotype was counted many times. The chain joins TRBV28 to TRBJ1-2, with D unclear. The CDR3 sequence is 12 residues long. The germline CDR1 and CDR2 sequences are MDHEN and SYDVKM. V lost 1 base to trimming and J lost 6 bases, with 6 bases between them. CDR3 loop: CASSLSQHGYTF. CDR3 DNA sequence: TGTGCCAGCAGTTTATCCCAGCATGGCTACACCTTC.

This clonotype appeared a single time. This may stem from a read error, because a much larger clone lies one nucleotide away. This chain uses TRBV11-2 with TRBJ2-1; 14 bases are shared with TRBD2. TRBJ2-7 matches the DNA end more closely, so the J call is doubtful. Germline lookup yields CDR1 SGHAT and CDR2 FQNNGV. This CDR3 spans 15 amino acids. The CDR3 nucleotides read TGCGCCAGCAGCCAAGGGACTAGCGGGAGTAATGAGCAGTACTTC. It encodes CASSQGTSGSNEQYF.

As to this clonotype: A much larger clone differs from this one at a single base, so this may be a read error. CDR3 DNA sequence: TGTGCCAGCAGCCAAGAGGGCACCGGAGATACGCAGTATTTT. Its protein is CASSQEGTGDTQYF. The chain uses TRBV3-1 and TRBJ2-3; D remains unclear. Germline V gene data show CDR1 as LGHDT and CDR2 as YNNKEL (reference sequence). The CDR3 loop spans 14 amino acids. Deletions cut 0 bases from V and 5 bases from J, with 9 bases between.

This clonotype showed up many times. This CDR3 reads CASSYPGGGQNYEQYF. DNA for the CDR3: TGTGCCAGCAGTTACCCAGGTGGGGGACAGAACTACGAGCAGTACTTC. The rearrangement links TRBV6-5 to TRBJ2-7; 7 nucleotides align to TRBD1. This CDR3 contains 16 residues. J gave up 3 bases and V 2 bases, and 10 bases lay outside the gene matches. CDR1 is MNHEY and CDR2 is SVGAGI in the germline V gene.

This clonotype has at least ten counts. The V gene is TRBV3-1, the J gene TRBJ2-1; D is undetermined. Trimming pared 5 bases from V and 0 bases from J, leaving 17 bases between. Germline loops: CDR1 LGHDT, CDR2 YNNKEL (reference sequence). The length of the CDR3 is 17 residues. CDR3 nucleotide sequence: TGTGCCAGCAGCGCGATGGGCGGTCCCCGCTCCTACAATGAGCAGTTCTTC. This sequence encodes CASSAMGGPRSYNEQFF.

This clonotype was found many times. This chain uses TRBV5-1 with TRBJ2-7, with TRBD2 identical over 8 bases. The V gene end was trimmed by 4 bases and the J gene end by 0 bases; junction bases not matched to a gene: 9. The CDR3 runs to 16 residues. Germline assignment: CDR1 SGHRS and CDR2 YFSETQ. In DNA, the CDR3 is TGCGCCAGCAGCGAGATTAGCGGGGCCTTCTCCTACGAGCAGTACTTC. It is translated as CASSEISGAFSYEQYF.

This clonotype has ten or more counts. The chain joins TRBV2 to TRBJ2-2, with 9 bases fitting TRBD2. Per germline, CDR1 SNHLY and CDR2 FYNNEI. CDR3 length: 16 residues. Unmatched junction bases numbered 4, after V lost 2 bases and J lost 3 bases. The CDR3: CASSELSSGDTGELFF. The CDR3 region has the DNA TGTGCCAGCAGTGAACTTTCTAGCGGGGACACCGGGGAGCTGTTTTTT.

This clonotype has ten or more counts. The rearrangement uses TRBV7-2 and TRBJ2-7, with 7 bases that match TRBD2. The CDR3 is 16 amino acids. The V and J ends lost 3 bases and 0 bases, in that order; junction bases with no gene match: 8. The germline V gene encodes CDR1 SGHTA and CDR2 FQGNSA. CDR3 in amino acids: CASSLSGSGPSYEQYF. In nucleotides, the CDR3 is TGTGCCAGCAGCTTGTCGGGTAGCGGGCCCTCCTACGAGCAGTACTTC.

The CDR3 spells CASSQEYRVNALHF. CDR3 bases: TGCGCCAGCAGCCAAGAGTACAGGGTTAATGCCCTCCACTTT. This chain uses TRBV4-1 with TRBJ1-6; perhaps TRBD1 as D (6 bases). Germline CDR1 is MGHRA and CDR2 is YSYEKL. With 0 bases removed from V and 14 bases from J, the gap between germline ends came to 14 bases. This CDR3 spans 14 amino acids.

Points on this clonotype: One end of the junction does not line up with germline, which may come from a read error. The rearrangement links TRBV5-1 to TRBJ1-6; D not resolved. Germline V CDR1 and CDR2: SGHRS, YFSETQ. The CDR3 sequence is 12 residues long. The CDR3 DNA reads TGTGCCAGCAGCTTGGAGGATTCACCCCTCCACTTT. Amino acid sequence: CASSLEDSPLHF.

Concerning this clonotype: Possible read error: a much larger clone is one base away. CDR3 DNA sequence: TGTGCCAGCAGTTACGATCTTGACCATACCCCCTACGAGCAGTACTTC. Amino acid sequence: CASSYDLDHTPYEQYF. The J gene is TRBJ2-3, the V gene TRBV6-2 or TRBV6-3; no definite D call. The J call is doubtful: the DNA matches TRBJ2-7 better. This CDR3 is built from 16 residues. Germline loops: CDR1 MNHEY, CDR2 SVGEGT.

This clonotype was observed many times. This chain links TRBV18 with TRBJ2-5; 11 bases map to TRBD2. Trimming took 0 bases from V and 3 from J; bases not matched to a gene: 6. Germline V CDR1 and CDR2: KGHSH, LQKENI. This CDR3 comprises 17 residues. CDR3 sequence (DNA): TGTGCCAGCTCACCACCGGGCTCACTAGCGGGAGAAGAGACCCAGTACTTC. This encodes CASSPPGSLAGEETQYF.

This clonotype was counted only a few times. The V call is TRBV6-2 or TRBV6-3, the J call TRBJ2-2; possible D gene TRBD1, 6 bases. The CDR3 is made up of 15 amino acids. Germline CDR1 is MNHEY and CDR2 is SVGEGT. Trimming stripped 6 bases from V and 0 bases from J, with 11 bases between. CDR3 nucleotides: TGTGCCAGCAGACCGGGACAAGCGAACACCGGGGAGCTGTTTTTT. It encodes CASRPGQANTGELFF.

This clonotype was counted ten times or more. The chain combines TRBV18 with TRBJ1-2, with TRBD1 as a possible D gene (5 bases). V lost 7 bases and J 3 bases, leaving 12 bases between the germline ends. This CDR3 spans 13 amino acids. CDR1 and CDR2 from the germline V gene are KGHSH and LQKENI. Here the CDR3 reads CASFTDRDYGYTF. Here the CDR3 DNA reads TGTGCCAGCTTCACCGACAGAGACTATGGCTACACCTTC.

The V and J genes are TRBV10-3 and TRBJ2-5, with D tentatively TRBD1 (6 bases). V was cut by 3 bases and J by 4 bases, with 12 bases left in between. The CDR3 runs to 14 residues. From germline, CDR1 is ENHRY and CDR2 SYGVKD. The CDR3 DNA reads TGTGCCATCAGTGAACAGGGAGCTCCAGAGACCCAGTACTTC. Residues: CAISEQGAPETQYF.

Many counts were recorded for this clonotype. The chain employs TRBV28 and TRBJ2-5; 13 bases fit TRBD2. Germline-derived CDR1 and CDR2 are MDHEN and SYDVKM. The CDR3 loop spans 16 amino acids. The junction had 6 bases not matched to a gene; V was cut back by 3 bases and J by 5 bases. The CDR3 here is CASSFGTSGILETQYF. As DNA, the CDR3 is TGTGCCAGCAGTTTTGGGACTAGCGGGATATTGGAGACCCAGTACTTC.

This clonotype has at least ten counts. The chain links TRBV30 to TRBJ2-7; 10 bases fit TRBD1. V dropped 4 bases and J dropped 2; count of bases not matched to a gene: 5. Per germline, CDR1 GTSNPN and CDR2 SVGIG (reference sequence). This CDR3 comprises 14 residues. DNA for the CDR3: TGTGCCTGGACCGGGACAGGGGTTCCCTACGAGCAGTACTTC. This encodes CAWTGTGVPYEQYF.

There are a few counts of this clonotype. The V and J genes are TRBV5-4 and TRBJ2-3, with no clear D. Between the trimmed V and J ends, which lost 2 bases and 2 bases, there was a span of 12 bases. The CDR3 runs to 15 residues. Germline V gene lookup returns CDR1 SGHNT and CDR2 YYREEE (reference sequence). DNA of the CDR3: TGTGCCAGCAGCTTTCAGTCCTCCTCCACAGATACGCAGTATTTT. Translating gives CASSFQSSSTDTQYF.